The 16 T cell receptor beta chains given below trace back to one sample, sequenced in a study of T cell clones after liver transplantation. Produced via immunoSEQ multiplex PCR; TCRdb's table is partial and in-frame only. Here the sample spans approximately 26,000 clones, more than 65% being singletons. The material sequenced was CD4+ T cells from blood, taken before liver transplant. Receptors originate from a human donor who received a liver transplant.

For the CDR3, the DNA is TGTGCCAGCAGCCAAGCCTGGGACTACGATCAGCCCCAGCATTTT. Translating it yields CASSQAWDYDQPQHF. The chain recombines TRBV5-4 with TRBJ1-5; a weak D match, TRBD1 (5 bases). V gave up 4 bases and J gave up 5 bases, with 16 bases separating them. CDR3 length: 15 amino acids. Germline loops: CDR1 SGHNT, CDR2 YYREEE (reference sequence).

The gene calls are TRBV5-1 and TRBJ2-2; 7 nucleotides agree with TRBD1. The CDR3 sequence is 14 residues long. Germline loops: CDR1 SGHRS, CDR2 YFSETQ. The junction had 1 base not matched to a gene; V was cut back by 4 bases and J by 1 base. The CDR3 nucleotides are TGCGCCAGCAGCCCAGGGGGGAACACCGGGGAGCTGTTTTTT. Its translation: CASSPGGNTGELFF.

This clone came up a few times. This chain links TRBV18 with TRBJ2-3; 11 nucleotides match TRBD2. With V trimmed by 4 bases and J by 2 bases, 2 bases remained unmatched. Germline-derived CDR1 and CDR2 are KGHSH and LQKENI. This CDR3 has 15 residues. This chain's CDR3 is CASSQLAGATDTQYF. The CDR3 DNA reads TGTGCCAGCTCACAACTAGCGGGGGCCACAGATACGCAGTATTTT.

The chain links TRBV19 to TRBJ1-5; D ambiguous. The CDR3 covers 14 residues. V lost 3 bases and J 3 bases, leaving 9 bases between the germline ends. Germline CDR1 and CDR2: LNHDA and SQIVND (reference sequence). The chain's CDR3 is CASSILPNNQPQHF. The CDR3 DNA follows: TGTGCCAGTAGTATCCTTCCGAACAATCAGCCCCAGCATTTT.

The chain couples TRBV10-3 to TRBJ2-3; D possibly corresponds to TRBD2 (6 bases). The CDR3 runs 16 residues. V was cut by 6 bases and J by 0 bases, with 16 bases left in between. Per the germline V gene, CDR1 is ENHRY and CDR2 is SYGVKD. CDR3 bases: TGTGCCATCAGCGATCTGCTAGCGACTAGCACAGATACGCAGTATTTT. It encodes CAISDLLATSTDTQYF.

This clone showed up just a few times. The CDR3 is CASSYSQGAVANEQFF. For the CDR3, the DNA is TGTGCCAGCAGTTACTCCCAGGGGGCGGTCGCCAATGAGCAGTTCTTC. The V gene is TRBV6-6, the J gene TRBJ2-1; 8 nucleotides match TRBD1. Germline CDR1 and CDR2: MNHNY and SVGAGI (reference sequence). This CDR3 has 16 residues. V lost 0 bases, J lost 6 bases, and 7 bases stayed unmatched.

The table lists this clone with a few counts. This rearrangement joins TRBV2 to TRBJ1-2; D is unclear. CDR1 and CDR2 (germline): SNHLY, FYNNEI. Trimming removed 7 bases from V and 0 bases from J, with 12 bases in between. This CDR3 comprises 14 residues. Here the CDR3 DNA reads TGTGCCAGCACCAAGGAGGGTACTAACTATGGCTACACCTTC. Its protein is CASTKEGTNYGYTF.

There are a few counts of this clone. CDR3 DNA: TGCGCCAGCAGTGAGCTTATTGCGGGTTTCTCCTACGAGCAGTACGTC. This sequence encodes CASSELIAGFSYEQYV. The chain links TRBV10-1 to TRBJ2-7; maybe TRBD2 (5 bases). Germline V CDR1 and CDR2: WNHNN, SYGVQD (reference sequence). Trimming cost V 2 bases and J 0 bases, with 14 bases left between them. This CDR3 is built from 16 residues.

CDR3 loop: CASSKGPRPNNYGYTF. The CDR3, as DNA: TGTGCCAGCAGCAAAGGTCCCCGGCCCAATAATTATGGCTACACCTTC. The rearrangement uses TRBV21-1 and TRBJ1-2. TRBV21-1 is a documented pseudogene. The CDR3 sequence is 16 residues long.

By sample fraction, this clone is medium-sized. Other DNA variants within this sample encode the same CDR3. The chain recombines TRBV30 with TRBJ1-5, with D unresolved. Germline V lookup: CDR1 GTSNPN, CDR2 SVGIG (reference sequence). CDR3 size: 13 residues. Trimming took off 0 bases at V and 4 bases at J, with 7 bases between the two ends. The CDR3 here is CAWSVGSNQPQHF. The CDR3, as DNA: TGTGCCTGGAGTGTCGGCAGTAATCAGCCCCAGCATTTT.

The chain employs TRBV5-1 and TRBJ2-1, with TRBD2 matching 10 bases. With 7 bases clipped from V and 4 bases from J, the junction kept 8 bases outside the gene matches. This CDR3 region has 15 residues. Germline assignment: CDR1 SGHRS and CDR2 YFSETQ. In DNA, the CDR3 is TGCGCCAGCGGGCTAGCGGGAGAGATTTACAATGAGCAGTTCTTC. This gives the protein CASGLAGEIYNEQFF.

This clone was found once. J is TRBJ1-3 and V is TRBV2; D may be TRBD1 (5 bases). The germline CDR1 and CDR2 sequences are SNHLY and FYNNEI. V lost 6 bases and J lost 1, with 13 bases in between. The CDR3 totals 15 residues. The CDR3 sequence: CASRKGTVSGNTIYF. DNA of the CDR3: TGTGCCAGCAGGAAGGGGACGGTTTCTGGAAACACCATATATTTT.

J is TRBJ2-7 and V is TRBV5-5; D not resolved. CDR3 length: 12 residues. Germline values: CDR1 SGHKS, CDR2 YYEKEE (reference sequence). Trimming shortened V by 0 bases and J by 2 bases, and 3 bases separated the two germline ends. CDR3 nucleotide sequence: TGTGCCAGCAGCTTGGGAACCTACGAGCAGTACGTC. As protein: CASSLGTYEQYV.

The chain recombines TRBV29-1 with TRBJ2-2, with a possible D match to TRBD1 (5 bases). This CDR3 spans 13 amino acids. Trimming cost V 2 bases and J 3 bases, with 7 bases left between them. The germline gives CDR1 SQVTM, CDR2 ANQGSEA. CDR3 DNA sequence: TGCAGCGTTGAACGACAGTACACCGGGGAGCTGTTTTTT. Translation gives CSVERQYTGELFF.

This clone was seen a few times. The gene calls are TRBV29-1 and TRBJ1-1; 8 bases line up with TRBD1. CDR1 and CDR2 from the germline V gene are SQVTM and ANQGSEA. J was trimmed by 5 bases and V by 2 bases; bases with no gene match: 7. The CDR3 extends over 14 amino acids. The CDR3 sequence is CSVEYVRGRTEAFF. DNA for the CDR3: TGCAGCGTTGAATACGTCAGGGGGCGAACTGAAGCTTTCTTT.

The chain uses TRBV28 and TRBJ2-1; 9 bases align to TRBD2. The CDR3 is made up of 14 amino acids. With V trimmed by 9 bases and J by 9 bases, 12 bases remained unmatched. Germline lookup yields CDR1 MDHEN and CDR2 SYDVKM. The CDR3 loop is CASFVRGGRGEQFF. The CDR3 DNA sequence: TGTGCCAGTTTCGTGCGGGGGGGCCGAGGTGAGCAGTTCTTC.